This T cell receptor (beta chain) comes out of a study of T cells in tuberculosis (dated by TCRdb to the late 2010s). General notes on the study: The study combined CD1B tetramers and high-throughput TCR immunosequencing to characterize T cells specific for the mycobacterial lipid antigen glucose monomycolate (GMM). In a South African clinical cohort, IGRA-negative adolescents, IGRA-positive adolescents with latent tuberculosis and adults with active tuberculosis were compared, with some 11 people in each group.

Results the study describes overall, beyond this receptor: Shorter CDR3-alpha lengths in active tuberculosis patients partly drove the smaller NN-distances, and the TCR-beta difference was not statistically significant. A classifier using the diverse GMM-specific repertoire reached 85% to 90% accuracy (AUROC 0.85 to 0.9), compared with approximately 73% accuracy using GEM motif frequencies. Smaller mean NN-distances to GMM-specific TCRs were observed in active tuberculosis TCR-alpha repertoires than in IGRA-negative controls, suggesting clonal expansion of GMM-specific TCRs. Clinical samples were selected based on which cryopreserved specimens were available, and the active tuberculosis cases were adults whereas the controls were adolescents.

The CDR3, from cysteine to phenylalanine, totals 15 residues. Only the CDR3 portion is preserved as DNA: 45 bases, with reading frame beginning at the first base. From a lookup of the germline V gene, CDR1 and CDR2 are SGHTA and FQGNSA. Trimming takes 5 bases off V and 4 bases off J; junction bases not matched to a gene: 10. At study entry, adolescents were screened for latent tuberculosis infection using a tuberculin skin test and the QuantiFERON-TB GOLD In-Tube IGRA. Unsorted cryopreserved PBMC were immunosequenced, covering on average roughly 98,000 T cells per clinical donor. Eleven high schools in the Worcester region of the Western Cape, South Africa, served as enrollment sites for adolescents aged 12 to 18 years. Ten or so M. tuberculosis-infected adolescents and roughly 10 uninfected adolescents were selected, with the two groups matched for age and sex. For the adolescents, PBMC were isolated by density centrifugation from freshly drawn heparinized blood and then cryopreserved.

TCR libraries were generated with the immunoSEQ multiplex PCR assay, using TCR-beta and/or TCR-alpha/delta assays for each sample. Amplified TCR libraries were sequenced on the Illumina high-throughput platform. The study's own analysis went as follows. Clustering and dimensionality reduction were performed using pairwise TCRdist distances among GMM-specific receptors from ex vivo sorted or in vitro expanded T cells. The score assigned to each clinical repertoire was mean NN-distance, meaning the average TCRdist to the nearest 10% of tetramer-positive reference sequences. GEM TCR motif frequency was calculated as the fraction of unique TCRs that matched known GEM sequences by V/J usage and CDR3 length. Linear discriminant analysis with leave-one-out cross-validation, implemented in scikit-learn, was used to classify active tuberculosis. TCRdb retrieved this table from immuneACCESS and kept in-frame rearrangements only. Not all clones are present; in checked studies, unresolved V genes account for under half, and no reason is known for the remainder. The DNA gave D and trimming, while V, J and clone size come from that table. In all, the sample holds tens of thousands of clones, and almost 97% of those were seen once. 6.2% of the sample lies in the top ten.

This clone was seen just once. Its target antigen remains unknown. The input lacks base qualities; no much larger clone sits a single base away. The clonotype comes from a donor aged 10 to 29 with latent tuberculosis or without tuberculosis infection. Material for sequencing was PBMCs. Here the chain combines TRBV7-2 and TRBJ1-2; 7 central bases correspond to TRBD1. The CDR3 region: CASSVNRGSGYGYTF. DNA sequence: TGTGCCAGCAGCGTAAACAGGGGCTCGGGCTATGGCTACACCTTC. Where the CDR3 stops, the reference TRBV7-2 and TRBJ1-2 genes take over; the full variable domain is GAGVSQSPSNKVTEKGKDVELRCDPISGHTALYWYRQSLGQGLEFLIYFQGNSAPDKSGLPSDRFSAERTGGSVSTLTIQRTQQEDSAVYLCASSVNRGSGYGYTFGSGTRLTVV.